The sample holds a few counts of the clone carrying this T cell receptor beta chain. Its antigen is unknown. The data belong to a study of response to subunit inactivated influenza vaccine. TCRdb re-called the RT-PCR reads with MiXCR, one entry per CDR3 protein. The sample lists 500,000 to 600,000 distinct CDR3 sequences; approximately 15% were seen once. The study, taken as a whole, reports: Authors suggested seasonal influenza vaccinations each recruit few new T cells.

The sequencing used PBMCs from blood, collected 11 to 12 days after vaccination. The sequence was collected from a man over 45 who received an inactivated influenza vaccine.

The DNA for the CDR3 is TGTGCCAGCAGATCGGGACGGTTCGACGGGCAGTACTTC. Protein: CASRSGRFDGQYF. The rearrangement joins TRBV6-2 or TRBV6-3 to TRBJ2-7; D assignment may be TRBD1 or TRBD2 (5 bases each). V was shortened by 6 bases and J by 9 bases, with 18 bases between the two germline ends. CDR3 length equals 13 residues. CDR1 is MNHEY, CDR2 SVGEGT, per germline.